These T cell receptor beta chains were read from a single sample in a study of blood T cell repertoires in COVID-19. Clones were sequenced by immunoSEQ multiplex PCR, and TCRdb holds only the in-frame ones, with some missing. The sample has tens of thousands of clones; approximately 80% are singletons. The sequenced sample was peripheral blood. These receptors were collected from a man between 65 and 85 years old with acute or convalescent COVID-19. The CDR3 runs from the conserved cysteine through the conserved F or W. The D gene is left open where the match is weak. Some rows mark clone size as missing; the rest say once, few, many or name a class of expanded clone.

CDR3: CASSQDVRTGGAYNSPLHF
DNA: TGTGCCAGCAGCCAAGATGTACGGACAGGGGGCGCCTATAATTCACCCCTCCACTTT
size: -
J: TRBJ1-6
D: TRBD1
V: TRBV3-1/TRBV3-2

CDR3: CASTGRWSSAQHF
DNA: TGTGCCAGCACCGGGAGGTGGAGTTCGGCCCAGCATTTT
size: -
J: TRBJ1-5
D: -
V: TRBV2

CDR3: CASSARQGAEYYGYTF
DNA: TGTGCCAGCAGTGCCCGACAGGGGGCGGAATATTATGGCTACACCTTC
size: -
J: TRBJ1-2
D: TRBD1
V: TRBV27

CDR3: CASSISGGAPYEQYF
DNA: TGTGCCAGCAGTATTAGCGGGGGGGCCCCCTACGAGCAGTACTTC
size: -
J: TRBJ2-7
D: TRBD2
V: TRBV27

CDR3: CASSLGGRRGYTF
DNA: TGTGCCAGCAGTTTGGGGGGGCGCCGAGGCTACACCTTC
size: -
J: TRBJ1-2
D: -
V: TRBV12-3/TRBV12-4

CDR3: CASSLRRGRVVTGELFF
DNA: TGTGCCAGCAGCTTGAGGAGGGGCAGGGTCGTCACCGGGGAGCTGTTTTTT
size: -
J: TRBJ2-2
D: -
V: TRBV5-5

CDR3: CASSPRGTDTQYF
DNA: TGTGCCAGCAGCCCGCGAGGCACAGATACGCAGTATTTT
size: once
J: TRBJ2-3
D: -
V: TRBV7-8

CDR3: CASSFRQGATGELFF
DNA: TGTGCCAGCAGCTTCCGACAGGGGGCTACCGGGGAGCTGTTTTTT
size: -
J: TRBJ2-2
D: TRBD1
V: TRBV5-6

CDR3: CASSFSGGNTIYF
DNA: TGTGCCAGCAGTTTTTCGGGTGGAAACACCATATATTTT
size: -
J: TRBJ1-3
D: -
V: TRBV28

CDR3: CASSLKGATYEQYF
DNA: TGTGCCAGCAGCTTAAAGGGGGCGACCTACGAGCAGTACTTC
size: few
J: TRBJ2-7
D: TRBD1
V: TRBV5-4

CDR3: CASSIGRRDTEAFF
DNA: TGTGCCAGTAGTATTGGGCGTAGAGACACTGAAGCTTTCTTT
size: many
J: TRBJ1-1
D: -
V: TRBV19

CDR3: CASSPPRQPYEQYF
DNA: TGTGCCAGCAGTCCGCCGAGACAGCCCTACGAGCAGTACTTC
size: -
J: TRBJ2-7
D: -
V: TRBV6-5

CDR3: CASSLSSGGAYNEQFF
DNA: TGTGCCAGCAGTCTTTCTAGCGGGGGGGCCTACAATGAGCAGTTCTTC
size: -
J: TRBJ2-1
D: TRBD2
V: TRBV7-3

CDR3: CASSIEQGLNNEQFF
DNA: TGTGCCAGCTCAATAGAACAGGGGTTGAACAATGAGCAGTTCTTC
size: -
J: TRBJ2-1
D: TRBD1
V: TRBV18

CDR3: CASSFGTNEQFF
DNA: TGTGCCAGCAGCTTTGGGACTAATGAGCAGTTCTTC
size: -
J: TRBJ2-1
D: -
V: TRBV7-8

CDR3: CASRGTSGGYSNNEQFF
DNA: TGTGCCAGCAGGGGGACTAGCGGGGGCTATTCAAACAATGAGCAGTTCTTC
size: -
J: TRBJ2-1
D: TRBD2
V: TRBV28

CDR3: CASSLGQSFNQPQHF
DNA: TGTGCCAGTAGTCTGGGACAGAGCTTCAATCAGCCCCAGCATTTT
size: -
J: TRBJ1-5
D: TRBD1
V: TRBV19

CDR3: CASSSNLDRAYGYTF
DNA: TGTGCCAGCAGCTCCAATTTGGACAGGGCCTATGGCTACACCTTC
size: -
J: TRBJ1-2
D: TRBD1
V: TRBV5-4

CDR3: CSVEYGGGYTF
DNA: TGCAGCGTTGAATACGGAGGGGGCTACACCTTC
size: once
J: TRBJ1-2
D: -
V: TRBV29-1

CDR3: CASSLGYRAAGEPQHF
DNA: TGTGCCAGCAGCTTAGGATACAGGGCGGCGGGGGAGCCCCAGCATTTT
size: -
J: TRBJ1-5
D: -
V: TRBV7-8

CDR3: CASRRLIGDFEQFF
DNA: TGTGCCAGCAGACGCCTTATAGGGGACTTCGAGCAGTTCTTC
size: -
J: TRBJ2-1
D: -
V: TRBV2

CDR3: CASSSPGQGLNQPQHF
DNA: TGTGCCAGCAGTTCACCGGGACAGGGGCTCAATCAGCCCCAGCATTTT
size: -
J: TRBJ1-5
D: TRBD1
V: TRBV28

CDR3: CASSQGQNTGELFF
DNA: TGTGCCAGCAGTCAGGGACAGAACACCGGGGAGCTGTTTTTT
size: -
J: TRBJ2-2
D: -
V: TRBV28

CDR3: CASSESWTSDADTQYF
DNA: TGCGCCAGCAGTGAGTCCTGGACTAGCGATGCAGATACGCAGTATTTT
size: -
J: TRBJ2-3
D: TRBD2
V: TRBV10-1

CDR3: CASSQGQGGYTF
DNA: TGTGCCAGCAGCCAGGGACAAGGGGGCTACACCTTC
size: -
J: TRBJ1-2
D: -
V: TRBV3-1/TRBV3-2

CDR3: CASSLSPPQGAGNTIYF
DNA: TGTGCCAGCAGTTTATCTCCTCCACAGGGGGCTGGAAACACCATATATTTT
size: -
J: TRBJ1-3
D: TRBD1
V: TRBV28

CDR3: CASSQVNLVSYNEQFF
DNA: TGCGCCAGCAGCCAAGTCAATCTAGTCTCCTACAATGAGCAGTTCTTC
size: -
J: TRBJ2-1
D: -
V: TRBV4-1

CDR3: CASSGGQSSYNEQFF
DNA: TGTGCCAGCAGCGGGGGACAGAGCTCCTACAATGAGCAGTTCTTC
size: -
J: TRBJ2-1
D: TRBD1
V: TRBV3-1/TRBV3-2

CDR3: CASTPGSGTDTQYF
DNA: TGTGCCAGCACCCCCGGGAGCGGCACAGATACGCAGTATTTT
size: -
J: TRBJ2-3
D: -
V: TRBV7-9

CDR3: CASSAGESTDTQYF
DNA: TGTGCCAGCAGTGCGGGGGAGAGCACAGATACGCAGTATTTT
size: -
J: TRBJ2-3
D: TRBD2
V: TRBV7-3

CDR3: CASSLPGQPQHF
DNA: TGTGCCAGCAGTTTACCGGGTCAGCCCCAGCATTTT
size: -
J: TRBJ1-5
D: -
V: TRBV27

CDR3: CASSRFGRSAEAFF
DNA: TGTGCCAGCAGCAGATTCGGGAGGTCCGCTGAAGCTTTCTTT
size: once
J: TRBJ1-1
D: -
V: TRBV28

CDR3: CASRTGVGETQYF
DNA: TGTGCCAGCAGGACAGGGGTCGGGGAGACCCAGTACTTC
size: -
J: TRBJ2-5
D: TRBD1
V: TRBV6-5

CDR3: CASRTQGWADTQYF
DNA: TGTGCCAGCAGAACTCAGGGGTGGGCAGATACGCAGTATTTT
size: -
J: TRBJ2-3
D: -
V: TRBV5-6

CDR3: CASSPTANNEKLFF
DNA: TGTGCCAGCAGCCCGACAGCCAATAATGAAAAACTGTTTTTT
size: -
J: TRBJ1-4
D: -
V: TRBV7-2

CDR3: CATSRDRNYGYTF
DNA: TGTGCCACCAGCAGAGATCGGAACTATGGCTACACCTTC
size: few
J: TRBJ1-2
D: -
V: TRBV15

CDR3: CASSFGSRGLGYTF
DNA: TGTGCCAGCAGTTTCGGGTCCAGGGGGCTCGGCTACACCTTC
size: -
J: TRBJ1-2
D: TRBD1
V: TRBV28

CDR3: CASSAAGGTWDEQFF
DNA: TGCGCCAGCAGTGCGGCGGGGGGTACGTGGGATGAGCAGTTCTTC
size: -
J: TRBJ2-1
D: TRBD2
V: TRBV10-2

CDR3: CASSGAYGQGIGYTF
DNA: TGCGCCAGCAGCGGGGCATATGGACAGGGCATTGGCTACACCTTC
size: -
J: TRBJ1-2
D: TRBD1
V: TRBV5-1

CDR3: CASRQGLRYGYTF
DNA: TGTGCCAGCAGACAGGGGCTGAGGTATGGCTACACCTTC
size: -
J: TRBJ1-2
D: TRBD1
V: TRBV12-3/TRBV12-4

CDR3: CASSLDRREQYF
DNA: TGTGCCAGCAGCTTAGACAGGCGCGAGCAGTACTTC
size: -
J: TRBJ2-7
D: -
V: TRBV7-2

CDR3: CASSQVFGGGRGDTQYF
DNA: TGCGCCAGCAGCCAAGTATTCGGCGGGGGGCGGGGAGATACGCAGTATTTT
size: -
J: TRBJ2-3
D: TRBD2
V: TRBV4-1

CDR3: CSVEDPDYRYNEQFF
DNA: TGCAGCGTTGAAGACCCGGACTATAGATACAATGAGCAGTTCTTC
size: -
J: TRBJ2-1
D: -
V: TRBV29-1

CDR3: CASSGDRGRQETQYF
DNA: TGTGCCAGCAGCGGGGACAGGGGGCGTCAAGAGACCCAGTACTTC
size: -
J: TRBJ2-5
D: TRBD1
V: TRBV5-4

CDR3: CASRRSPGDEKLFF
DNA: TGTGCCAGCAGACGGTCTCCGGGGGATGAAAAACTGTTTTTT
size: -
J: TRBJ1-4
D: -
V: TRBV28

CDR3: CTSSQGNRGNTGELFF
DNA: TGCACCAGCAGCCAAGGGAACAGGGGAAACACCGGGGAGCTGTTTTTT
size: -
J: TRBJ2-2
D: -
V: TRBV1

CDR3: CASSRGQFYEQYF
DNA: TGTGCCAGCAGCCGGGGACAGTTCTACGAGCAGTACTTC
size: -
J: TRBJ2-7
D: TRBD1
V: TRBV16

CDR3: CAISESGLALYNEQFF
DNA: TGTGCCATCAGTGAGTCGGGACTAGCACTCTACAATGAGCAGTTCTTC
size: -
J: TRBJ2-1
D: TRBD2
V: TRBV10-3

CDR3: CASSYAHRETFF
DNA: TGTGCCAGCAGTTACGCGCACAGGGAAACTTTCTTT
size: -
J: TRBJ1-1
D: -
V: TRBV5-4

CDR3: CASSQTGVTGNTIYF
DNA: TGTGCCAGCAGTCAGACAGGGGTAACTGGAAACACCATATATTTT
size: -
J: TRBJ1-3
D: TRBD1
V: TRBV6-5

CDR3: CAISDLWIQHGYTF
DNA: TGTGCCATCAGTGATCTCTGGATACAGCATGGCTACACCTTC
size: -
J: TRBJ1-2
D: -
V: TRBV10-3

CDR3: CASTGGGTGGETQYF
DNA: TGTGCCAGTACGGGAGGAGGGACAGGGGGAGAGACCCAGTACTTC
size: -
J: TRBJ2-5
D: TRBD1
V: TRBV19

CDR3: CASSSGANTGELFF
DNA: TGCGCCAGCAGTTCGGGGGCGAACACCGGGGAGCTGTTTTTT
size: -
J: TRBJ2-2
D: -
V: TRBV5-1